This T cell receptor (beta chain) was recovered during a study of T cells in Graves' hyperthyroidism and ophthalmopathy. Study-level results: The model forecast ophthalmopathy, anticipating it by a median roughly 6.5 months before onset.

Reasons for excluding patients were uncontrolled infection, other autoimmune disease, pregnancy or lactation. Amplified TCR beta CDR3 regions came from RNA transcripts. The HTBI set primed first-round TCR CDR3 RT-PCR. A single record per CDR3 protein comes from TCRdb applying MiXCR to the multiplex PCR reads. The sample consists of a few hundred thousand distinct CDR3 sequences, roughly 25% of them appearing once. On this clonotype itself: The target antigen is unknown.

Sequenced sample: blood. This clonotype was obtained from a man over 45 with Graves' hyperthyroidism.

CDR3 region: CASSPWTGGEKLFF. The CDR3 DNA follows: TGTGCCAGCAGCCCCTGGACTGGTGGTGAAAAACTGTTTTTT. The chain recombines TRBV7-8 with TRBJ1-4, with D uncertain. CDR1 and CDR2 (germline): SGHVS, FQNEAQ. The CDR3 has 14 residues. V lost 5 bases, J lost 7 bases, and 14 bases lay in between.